The 23 T cell receptor beta chains listed next were all sequenced from one sample in a study of T cell repertoires in cytomegalovirus infection. TCRdb recomputed calls from the reads with MiXCR, one row per CDR3 protein. The sample lists some 220,000 distinct CDR3 sequences, approximately 13% occurring once. Input material: PBMCs. All receptors come from a human donor in good health (CMV status not recorded). Some clones in this sample may be carry-over from other donors' samples.

This clonotype appeared a single time. This rearrangement joins TRBV3-1 to TRBJ2-5; D may match TRBD1 or TRBD2 (5 bases each). The CDR3 runs 18 residues. From germline, CDR1 is LGHDT and CDR2 YNNKEL (reference sequence). V was cut by 0 bases and J by 0 bases, with 17 bases left in between. CDR3 residues: CASSQEGDLPRNQETQYF. The CDR3 coding sequence is TGTGCCAGCAGCCAAGAAGGGGACCTTCCCCGAAACCAAGAGACCCAGTACTTC.

The rearrangement links TRBV20-1 to TRBJ2-3, with D maybe TRBD1 (5 bases). Deletions cut 0 bases from V and 0 bases from J, with 10 bases between. CDR1 and CDR2 (germline): DFQATT, SNEGSKA (reference sequence). CDR3 size: 15 residues. The CDR3 protein is CSARDDSTSTDTQYF. For the CDR3, the DNA is TGCAGTGCTAGAGATGACAGTACTAGCACAGATACGCAGTATTTT.

The chain links TRBV29-1 to TRBJ1-2; D gene ambiguous. CDR3 length: 11 amino acids. The V and J ends lost 3 bases and 8 bases respectively, with 10 bases between them. CDR1 SQVTM and CDR2 ANQGSEA come from the germline V gene. The CDR3 is CSVEDPSGYTF. The CDR3 DNA reads as TGCAGCGTTGAGGACCCCAGCGGCTACACCTTC.

This clonotype was counted many times. The chain couples TRBV28 to TRBJ1-5; D is perhaps TRBD1 (5 bases). Per germline, CDR1 MDHEN and CDR2 SYDVKM. The CDR3 consists of 15 residues. Trimming took off 6 bases at V and 6 bases at J, with 18 bases between the two ends. As DNA, the CDR3 is TGTGCCAGCAGCTCCGGGGCCCAACTGGGTCAGCCCCAGCATTTT. Its protein product is CASSSGAQLGQPQHF.

This clonotype has at least ten counts. V usage is TRBV19 and J usage is TRBJ1-2; 10 nucleotides line up with TRBD1. The trim removed 6 bases at V and 4 bases at J, leaving 5 bases unmatched. The CDR3 consists of 14 residues. Germline CDR1 is LNHDA and CDR2 is SQIVND (reference sequence). CDR3 amino acids: CASSRDRGSYGYTF. In nucleotides, the CDR3 is TGTGCCAGTAGCCGGGACAGGGGCAGCTATGGCTACACCTTC.

The sample holds a few counts of this clonotype. The chain joins TRBV20-1 to TRBJ2-3; 8 bases map to TRBD2. The CDR3 loop spans 14 amino acids. V shed 2 bases and J 2 bases; nucleotides not matched to a gene: 3. Germline V gives CDR1 DFQATT, CDR2 SNEGSKA (reference sequence). CDR3 sequence: CSARISGITDTQYF. The CDR3 DNA is TGCAGTGCTAGAATTAGCGGGATCACAGATACGCAGTATTTT.

The table lists this clonotype with a few counts. The chain joins TRBV4-3 to TRBJ1-2; D remains unclear. Per the germline V gene, CDR1 is LGHNA and CDR2 is YSLEER. The V gene lost 0 bases and the J gene lost 0 bases, with 11 bases spanning the gap. CDR3 length equals 16 residues. CDR3 DNA: TGCGCCAGCAGCCAAGAAGCCAGCCGGGCTAACTATGGCTACACCTTC. It codes for CASSQEASRANYGYTF.

The chain is built from TRBV10-3 and TRBJ2-7; no clear D gene. V was clipped by 10 bases and J by 3 bases, with 16 bases between them. CDR1 is ENHRY, CDR2 SYGVKD, per germline. The CDR3 is 13 amino acids. The CDR3, as DNA: TGTGCCACGCGTGGCATTTTGGACTACGAGCAGTACTTC. Protein: CATRGILDYEQYF.

This clonotype was found many times. The rearrangement uses TRBV19 and TRBJ1-1, with D unclear. The CDR3 sequence is 15 residues long. V was clipped by 0 bases and J by 0 bases, with 8 bases between them. Germline CDR1 LNHDA, CDR2 SQIVND (reference sequence). In DNA form, the CDR3 reads TGTGCCAGTAGTATAGATGGAGGTATGAACACTGAAGCTTTCTTT. Translation gives CASSIDGGMNTEAFF.

This clonotype was seen many times. The chain combines TRBV7-2 with TRBJ2-3; 10 nucleotides agree with TRBD1. CDR3 length: 16 residues. The trim removed 2 bases at V and 3 bases at J, leaving 5 bases unmatched. Germline V CDR1 and CDR2: SGHTA, FQGNSA. This CDR3 reads CASSLRQGAGTDTQYF. CDR3 nucleotide sequence: TGTGCCAGCAGCTTAAGACAGGGGGCCGGGACAGATACGCAGTATTTT. The full variable domain, completed using reference TRBV7-2 and TRBJ2-3, is GAGVSQSPSNKVTEKGKDVELRCDPISGHTALYWYRQSLGQGLEFLIYFQGNSAPDKSGLPSDRFSAERTGGSVSTLTIQRTQQEDSAVYLCASSLRQGAGTDTQYFGPGTRLTVL.

This clonotype was picked up many times. The rearrangement uses TRBV7-2 and TRBJ1-5, with a possible D match to TRBD1 (6 bases). With 1 base removed from V and 5 bases from J, the gap between germline ends came to 6 bases. CDR1 and CDR2 (germline): SGHTA, FQGNSA. CDR3 length: 13 amino acids. Here the CDR3 reads CASSLDRDQPQHF. The DNA of the CDR3 is TGTGCCAGCAGCTTAGACAGGGATCAGCCCCAGCATTTT.

In this sample, this clonotype turned up many times. The chain employs TRBV28 and TRBJ2-3; 8 bases are a match to TRBD2. The germline V gene encodes CDR1 MDHEN and CDR2 SYDVKM. The CDR3 runs to 15 residues. Trimming took 5 bases from V and 3 from J; bases not matched to a gene: 7. CDR3 loop: CASSQAGVATDTQYF. The CDR3 nucleotides read TGTGCCAGCAGTCAAGCGGGAGTTGCGACAGATACGCAGTATTTT.

The chain joins TRBV2 to TRBJ2-3; TRBD2 agrees at 11 bases. Germline values: CDR1 SNHLY, CDR2 FYNNEI. The CDR3 length is 14 residues. With 8 bases clipped from V and 3 bases from J, the junction kept 4 bases outside the gene matches. CDR3 sequence reads: CASELAGVTDTQYF. The CDR3 DNA sequence: TGTGCCAGCGAACTAGCGGGAGTGACAGATACGCAGTATTTT.

At least ten counts were recorded for this clonotype. V and J are TRBV7-8 and TRBJ2-1, with D hard to call. The CDR3 has 12 amino acids. The germline V gene encodes CDR1 SGHVS and CDR2 FQNEAQ. V was trimmed by 5 bases and J by 10 bases, leaving 12 bases between them. The CDR3 here is CASSLLVGEQFF. The CDR3 DNA reads as TGTGCCAGCAGCCTTTTAGTGGGAGAGCAGTTCTTC. The variable domain in full, completed from reference TRBV7-8 and TRBJ2-1, reads GAGVSQSPRYKVAKRGQDVALRCDPISGHVSLFWYQQALGQGPEFLTYFQNEAQLDKSGLPSDRFFAERPEGSVSTLKIQRTQQEDSAVYLCASSLLVGEQFFGPGTRLTVL.

This chain links TRBV11-3 with TRBJ2-5; maybe TRBD1 (5 bases). V lost 4 bases and J 7 bases, leaving 13 bases between the germline ends. The germline V gene encodes CDR1 SGHNT and CDR2 YENEEA. The CDR3 totals 13 residues. CDR3 amino acids: CASSSLTQGTQYF. Written as DNA, the CDR3 is TGTGCCAGCAGCTCACTTACCCAGGGGACCCAGTACTTC.

This sequence joins TRBV30 and TRBJ1-6, with D hard to call. V shed 4 bases and J shed 6 bases, with 13 bases lying between them. The CDR3 sequence is 14 residues long. CDR1 is GTSNPN and CDR2 is SVGIG in the germline V gene (reference sequence). The CDR3 region is CAWNSEGSNSPLHF. The CDR3 bases are TGTGCCTGGAACTCTGAGGGATCTAATTCACCCCTCCACTTT.

This clonotype was found a few times. An end of the junction differs from the germline gene, which may be a read error. The V call is TRBV3-1, the J call TRBJ2-5; D ambiguous. This CDR3 has 14 amino acids. Germline loops: CDR1 LGHDT, CDR2 YNNKEL (reference sequence). The CDR3, as DNA: TGTGCCAGCAGCCAACGTAACGAAGCGACCCCGCCTGGCTTC. Amino acids: CASSQRNEATPPGF.

This clonotype appeared many times. The chain joins TRBV7-2 to TRBJ2-1; D is ambiguous. The CDR3 covers 16 residues. Germline V gene lookup returns CDR1 SGHTA and CDR2 FQGNSA. Trimming pared 5 bases from V and 4 bases from J, leaving 18 bases between. CDR3 nucleotide sequence: TGTGCCAGCAGCCCACCACAGTTGCGACCTTACAATGAGCAGTTCTTC. Protein: CASSPPQLRPYNEQFF.

This clonotype turned up a few times. The V gene is TRBV12-5, the J gene TRBJ2-1; D gene unclear. The CDR3 has 15 residues. CDR1 is LGHNT, CDR2 FRNRAP, per germline. Trimming removed 5 bases at V and 9 bases at J, with 20 bases between. The CDR3 loop reads CASGPPPRPEGEQFF. Here the CDR3 DNA reads TGTGCTAGTGGTCCCCCTCCTCGCCCTGAAGGTGAGCAGTTCTTC. Complete variable domain (other parts from reference TRBV12-5 and TRBJ2-1): DARVTQTPRHKVTEMGQEVTMRCQPILGHNTVFWYRQTMMQGLELLAYFRNRAPLDDSGMPKDRFSAEMPDATLATLKIQPSEPRDSAVYFCASGPPPRPEGEQFFGPGTRLTVL.

This clonotype was observed at least ten times. The V gene is TRBV25-1, the J gene TRBJ1-1; 7 bases line up with TRBD1. V trimming: 1 base; J trimming: 7 bases; junction bases outside the gene matches: 0. Germline V gene data show CDR1 as MGHDK and CDR2 as SYGVNS. The CDR3 runs 12 residues. CDR3 nucleotide sequence: TGTGCCAGCAGTGAATGGGACAGTGAAGCTTTCTTT. Translating it yields CASSEWDSEAFF.

This clonotype came up a few times. The chain recombines TRBV10-2 with TRBJ1-1; 10 bases match TRBD1. The V gene end was trimmed by 5 bases and the J gene end by 7 bases; junction bases not matched to a gene: 4. The CDR3 runs 13 residues. Germline lookup yields CDR1 WSHSY and CDR2 SAAADI. The CDR3 sequence: CASSTGTGVEAFF. In DNA form, the CDR3 reads TGCGCCAGCAGTACCGGGACAGGGGTTGAAGCTTTCTTT.

This clonotype was seen many times. The chain couples TRBV24-1 to TRBJ2-2, with 11 positions matching TRBD2. Trimming at V came to 8 bases and at J to 4 bases, leaving 14 bases not matched to a gene. Germline CDR1 reads KGHDR; CDR2 reads SFDVKD. The CDR3 is 18 residues long. The DNA for the CDR3 is TGTGCCACCAACGACAGGGGAGGAGGGACTAGCGGCACCGGGGAGCTGTTTTTT. Amino acids: CATNDRGGGTSGTGELFF.

This clonotype turned up a few times. V gene TRBV20-1 combines with J gene TRBJ1-5; TRBD1 aligns across 9 bases. Germline trimming cut 3 bases from V and 5 bases from J; bases unmatched to any gene: 8. This CDR3 contains 15 residues. The germline V gene encodes CDR1 DFQATT and CDR2 SNEGSKA (reference sequence). The CDR3 region is CSARETGGNYQPQHF. The DNA of the CDR3 is TGCAGTGCTAGGGAGACAGGGGGAAATTATCAGCCCCAGCATTTT.